This TCR beta chain was sequenced for a study of T cell responses to AZD1222 COVID-19 vaccine. Profiling relied on immunoSEQ multiplex PCR, and the TCRdb table lists in-frame clones only, not all of them. The sample lists over 130,000 clones; 85% to 95% were seen once. Trimming cost V 4 bases and J 2 bases; bases outside gene matches: 8. The CDR3 spans 15 residues. Germline CDR1 is SSHAT and CDR2 is FNYEAQ (reference sequence). The specimen was peripheral blood, collected on day 0 of AZD1222 vaccination. The TCR sequence derives from an adult in good health. The chain recombines TRBV7-7 with TRBJ2-7; the match to TRBD2 covers 7 bases. This chain's CDR3 is CASSSGRVPPYEQYF. As DNA, the CDR3 is TGTGCCAGCAGCTCGGGGAGGGTCCCACCCTACGAGCAGTACTTC.